This T cell receptor beta chain was observed in a study of cytomegalovirus exposure and HLA in healthy donors. PCR involved 60 Vbeta and 13 Jbeta primers. Libraries were prepared by immunoSEQ multiplex PCR; TCRdb keeps only in-frame clonotypes and omits some of them. The table includes about 160,000 clones, roughly 82% detected once. Notes on the study in general: It was confirmed in vitro that a few of the CMV-associated chains were specific for CMV antigens. Highest at DRB1 and lowest at HLA-C, TCR association rates differed among HLA loci in a later analysis. In a later analysis, productive TCRs from donors in an Asian-associated ancestry cluster reportedly carried fewer N-insertions than the cohort mean.

This CDR3 has 17 residues. J was trimmed by 1 base and V by 7 bases; bases with no gene match: 12. Germline V CDR1 and CDR2: MNHEY, SMNVEV (reference sequence). Note on this clone: Its target is not known.

The sequenced material came from PBMCs. This clonotype was sampled from a man between 45 and 60 years old in good health and CMV-seropositive. The chain is built from TRBV27 and TRBJ2-3, with TRBD2 matching 9 bases. CDR3 bases: TGTGCCAGCATGACCCTAGCGGGATTACGGGGCACAGATACGCAGTATTTT. Translated, it gives CASMTLAGLRGTDTQYF.